This entry describes one TCR beta chain. The sample originates from a study of blood T cell repertoires in COVID-19. Study information: Spain, Italy and the United States supplied samples that represented acute and convalescent COVID-19. Sample material is recorded as cDNA or gDNA derived from T cells, B-cell-depleted T cells, or PBMCs.

Assay used: immunoSEQ multiplex PCR; TCRdb lists only in-frame clones, some missing. This table has fewer than 110,000 clones, about three quarters appearing once. The V and J ends lost 1 base and 1 base respectively, with 10 bases between them. The CDR3 covers 15 residues. Germline V gene data show CDR1 as SGDLS and CDR2 as YYNGEE. The sequencing sample was made of peripheral blood. The V call is TRBV9, the J call TRBJ2-3, with D maybe TRBD2 (6 bases). This clonotype was sampled from a man between 70 and 80 years old with acute or convalescent COVID-19. CDR3 DNA sequence: TGTGCCAGCAGCGTATCGGGGGACGGCACAGATACGCAGTATTTT. Its protein is CASSVSGDGTDTQYF.